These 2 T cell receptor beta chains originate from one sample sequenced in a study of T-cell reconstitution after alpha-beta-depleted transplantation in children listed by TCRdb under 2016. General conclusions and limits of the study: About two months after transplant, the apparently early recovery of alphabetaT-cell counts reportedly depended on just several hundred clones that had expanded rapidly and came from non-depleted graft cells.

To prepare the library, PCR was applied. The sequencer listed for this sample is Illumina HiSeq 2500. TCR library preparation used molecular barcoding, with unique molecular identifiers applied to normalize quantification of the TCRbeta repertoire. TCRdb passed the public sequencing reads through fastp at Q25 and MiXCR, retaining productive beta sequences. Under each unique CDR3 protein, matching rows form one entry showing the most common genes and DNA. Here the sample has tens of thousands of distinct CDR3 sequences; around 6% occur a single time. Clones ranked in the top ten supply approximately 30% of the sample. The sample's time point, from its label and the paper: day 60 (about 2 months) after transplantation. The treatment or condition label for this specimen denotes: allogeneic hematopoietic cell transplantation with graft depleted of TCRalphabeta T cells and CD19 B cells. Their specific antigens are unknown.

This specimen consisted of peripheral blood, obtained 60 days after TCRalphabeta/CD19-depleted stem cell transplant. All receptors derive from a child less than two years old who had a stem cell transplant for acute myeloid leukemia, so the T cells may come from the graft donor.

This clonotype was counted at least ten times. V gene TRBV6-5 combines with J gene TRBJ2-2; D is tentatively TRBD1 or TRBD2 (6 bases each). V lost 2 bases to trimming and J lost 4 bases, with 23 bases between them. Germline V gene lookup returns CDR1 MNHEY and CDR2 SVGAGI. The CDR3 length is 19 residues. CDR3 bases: TGTGCCAGCAGTTACCTCGTAAGGGGGGAGAGGGCACCCACCGGGGAGCTGTTTTTT. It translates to CASSYLVRGERAPTGELFF.

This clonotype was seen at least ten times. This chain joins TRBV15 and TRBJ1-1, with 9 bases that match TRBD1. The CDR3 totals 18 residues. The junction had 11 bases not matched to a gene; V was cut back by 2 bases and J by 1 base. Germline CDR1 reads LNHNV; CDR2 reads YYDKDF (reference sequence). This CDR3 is CATSRSGQGGRWNTEAFF. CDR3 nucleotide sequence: TGTGCCACCAGCAGATCGGGACAGGGTGGGCGGTGGAACACTGAAGCTTTCTTT.